A single sample gave rise to the 23 T cell receptor beta chains below, sequenced in a study of OX40 agonist ivuxolimab in advanced cancers. Assay: immunoSEQ multiplex PCR; the TCRdb copy retains only in-frame clones and omits some. The data hold around 84,000 clones, with roughly 87% observed a single time. The starting material was CD4+ or CD8+ T cells sorted from blood, obtained in a trial of the OX40 agonist ivuxolimab. The receptors here all came from an adult with an advanced solid tumor such as melanoma, head and neck, liver or kidney cancer.

The rearrangement joins TRBV9 to TRBJ1-4; D is possibly TRBD1 (5 bases). Germline-derived CDR1 and CDR2 are SGDLS and YYNGEE. V was pared by 2 bases and J by 5 bases, with 10 bases between. This CDR3 is built from 14 residues. Here the CDR3 reads CASSVGALNEKLFF. The CDR3 nucleotides are TGTGCCAGCAGCGTCGGGGCTCTGAATGAAAAACTGTTTTTT.

This chain joins TRBV6-1 and TRBJ1-1; unclear D gene. The germline gives CDR1 MNHNS, CDR2 SASEGT. This CDR3 region has 14 residues. Trimming cost V 4 bases and J 3 bases, with 12 bases left between them. The CDR3 sequence is CASSVKVGHTEAFF. The CDR3 nucleotides read TGTGCCAGCAGTGTCAAAGTAGGGCACACTGAAGCTTTCTTT.

The chain is built from TRBV27 and TRBJ2-6; no definite D call. Per the germline V gene, CDR1 is MNHEY and CDR2 is SMNVEV (reference sequence). The V end lost 7 bases, the J end lost 0 bases, and 7 bases lay between the germline ends. The CDR3 sequence is 14 residues long. DNA for the CDR3: TGTGCCAGCACCCAGTTCTCTGGGGCCAACGTCCTGACTTTC. Amino acids: CASTQFSGANVLTF.

The V call is TRBV5-1, the J call TRBJ2-3; D may match TRBD1 or TRBD2 (6 bases each). Germline loops: CDR1 SGHRS, CDR2 YFSETQ. Trimming pared 0 bases from V and 7 bases from J, leaving 15 bases between. This CDR3 spans 15 amino acids. DNA of the CDR3: TGCGCCAGCAGCTTGGGTAGCGGAGGGGGAAATACGCAGTATTTT. As protein: CASSLGSGGGNTQYF. Drawing the rest from reference TRBV5-1 and TRBJ2-3, the complete variable domain is KAGVTQTPRYLIKTRGQQVTLSCSPISGHRSVSWYQQTPGQGLQFLFEYFSETQRNKGNFPGRFSGRQFSNSRSEMNVSTLELGDSALYLCASSLGSGGGNTQYFGPGTRLTVL.

The V and J genes are TRBV10-1 and TRBJ2-2; a weak D match, TRBD2 (5 bases). Deletions cut 6 bases from V and 4 bases from J, with 12 bases between. This CDR3 is built from 14 residues. Germline V gives CDR1 WNHNN, CDR2 SYGVQD (reference sequence). The chain's CDR3 is CASRSDGGTGELFF. The CDR3 coding sequence is TGCGCCAGCAGGAGTGATGGAGGCACCGGGGAGCTGTTTTTT.

The chain links TRBV5-1 to TRBJ2-7; 10 bases fit TRBD2. The CDR3 runs to 16 residues. Per the germline V gene, CDR1 is SGHRS and CDR2 is YFSETQ. V shed 2 bases and J 4 bases; nucleotides not matched to a gene: 9. DNA for the CDR3: TGCGCCAGCAGCTTAGAACCTAGCGGGGGACTTTACGAGCAGTACTTC. Its protein is CASSLEPSGGLYEQYF.

The rearrangement joins TRBV19 to TRBJ1-2; 11 bases agree with TRBD1. Trimming took 3 bases from V and 6 from J; bases not matched to a gene: 9. The length of the CDR3 is 16 residues. Germline V gene lookup returns CDR1 LNHDA and CDR2 SQIVND (reference sequence). This chain's CDR3 is CASSMVGQGASHGYTF. The CDR3 coding sequence is TGTGCCAGTAGTATGGTCGGACAGGGGGCGTCCCATGGCTACACCTTC.

This clone was seen once. The rearrangement links TRBV19 to TRBJ2-1, with D possibly being TRBD2 (6 bases). CDR3 length: 13 amino acids. Germline V gene data show CDR1 as LNHDA and CDR2 as SQIVND (reference sequence). V was trimmed by 10 bases and J by 4 bases, leaving 14 bases between them. In nucleotides, the CDR3 is TGTGCCACTCGCGGGGACTCGTACAATGAGCAGTTCTTC. This gives the protein CATRGDSYNEQFF.

The sample holds one count of this clone. The junction departs from the called germline gene at one end, perhaps through a read error. V usage is TRBV6-1 and J usage is TRBJ2-1, with 10 bases matching TRBD2. Germline V gives CDR1 MNHNS, CDR2 SASEGT. The CDR3 is 15 amino acids. Here the CDR3 reads CASSVKLAGRLRRLF. The CDR3 nucleotides are TGTGCCAGCAGTGTCAAACTAGCGGGGCGCCTCCGGAGGCTCTTC.

This clone was seen once. The rearrangement uses TRBV11-2 and TRBJ2-7; D is ambiguous. Germline V gives CDR1 SGHAT, CDR2 FQNNGV. This CDR3 contains 11 residues. V lost 2 bases, J lost 6 bases, and 5 bases lay in between. CDR3 DNA: TGTGCCAGCAGCTTAATAGTCGAGCAGTACTTC. Protein product: CASSLIVEQYF.

DNA for the CDR3: TGTGCCAGTAGTATGGGACAGACTGCAACTAATGAAAAACTGTTTTTT. Its translation: CASSMGQTATNEKLFF. The V call is TRBV19, the J call TRBJ1-4; TRBD1 agrees at 7 bases. V shed 3 bases and J 0 bases; nucleotides not matched to a gene: 4. The V gene's germline CDR1 is LNHDA and CDR2 SQIVND (reference sequence). The CDR3 spans 16 residues.

The CDR3 loop reads CASSMGVGGQPQHF. The CDR3 DNA is TGTGCCAGTAGTATGGGGGTCGGTGGTCAGCCCCAGCATTTT. The chain is built from TRBV19 and TRBJ1-5; TRBD1 might be the D (5 bases). Trimming removed 3 bases from V and 6 bases from J, with 12 bases in between. The germline V gene has CDR1 LNHDA and CDR2 SQIVND (reference sequence). The length of the CDR3 is 14 residues.

In DNA form, the CDR3 reads TGTGCCAGCTCACCTAGGGACAGGGTAAACAATCAGCCCCAGCATTTT. This gives the protein CASSPRDRVNNQPQHF. The J gene is TRBJ1-5, the V gene TRBV18; 9 nucleotides align to TRBD1. In germline, CDR1 is KGHSH, CDR2 LQKENI. This CDR3 has 16 residues. The J segment lost 3 bases and the V segment lost 3 bases, leaving 6 bases of the junction unmatched. Full variable domain (rest looked up from reference TRBV18 and TRBJ1-5): NAGVMQNPRHLVRRRGQEARLRCSPMKGHSHVYWYRQLPEEGLKFMVYLQKENIIDESGMPKERFSAEFPKEGPSILRIQQVVRGDSAAYFCASSPRDRVNNQPQHFGDGTRLSIL.

This clone came up a few times. The chain carries TRBV30 and TRBJ1-2; TRBD1 might be the D (5 bases). The germline V gene encodes CDR1 GTSNPN and CDR2 SVGIG (reference sequence). CDR3 length: 13 amino acids. Trimming took off 5 bases at V and 0 bases at J, with 10 bases between the two ends. CDR3 residues: CAWATEANYGYTF. The CDR3 DNA follows: TGTGCCTGGGCGACAGAAGCTAACTATGGCTACACCTTC.

This clone occurred once. This sample also contains other DNA sequences that code for the same CDR3. The chain recombines TRBV6-6 with TRBJ2-7; TRBD2 might be the D (5 bases). The CDR3 extends over 12 amino acids. Germline V gene sequence: CDR1 MNHNY, CDR2 SVGAGI (reference sequence). Trimming removed 5 bases from V and 1 base from J, with 6 bases in between. Written as DNA, the CDR3 is TGTGCCAGCAGTAGCGGTTCCTACGAGCAGTACTTC. Its translation is CASSSGSYEQYF.

This sequence joins TRBV6-6 and TRBJ2-1; 8 positions match TRBD2. Germline V gives CDR1 MNHNY, CDR2 SVGAGI (reference sequence). Germline trimming cut 6 bases from V and 2 bases from J; bases unmatched to any gene: 6. The CDR3 spans 15 residues. The CDR3 DNA reads as TGTGCCAGCAGACGTCAACTAGCGGCCTACAATGAGCAGTTCTTC. Protein: CASRRQLAAYNEQFF.

The rearrangement links TRBV30 to TRBJ2-7; D perhaps matches TRBD1 (6 bases). The CDR3 is made up of 12 amino acids. Germline CDR1 and CDR2: GTSNPN and SVGIG (reference sequence). V lost 4 bases and J lost 6, with 13 bases in between. CDR3 nucleotide sequence: TGTGCCTGGACCCCGGCAGGGGTCGAGCAGTACTTC. Its protein product is CAWTPAGVEQYF. The complete variable domain, with remaining parts taken from reference TRBV30 and TRBJ2-7, reads SQTIHQWPATLVQPVGSPLSLECTVEGTSNPNLYWYRQAAGRGLQLLFYSVGIGQISSEVPQNLSASRPQDRQFILSSKKLLLSDSGFYLCAWTPAGVEQYFGPGTRLTVT.

This clone was counted a single time. The chain is built from TRBV9 and TRBJ2-2, with 8 positions matching TRBD1. The CDR3 length is 15 residues. V gave up 4 bases and J gave up 4 bases; unmatched junction bases: 6. The V gene's germline CDR1 is SGDLS and CDR2 YYNGEE. As DNA, the CDR3 is TGTGCCAGCAGCTGGCAGGGGGCGAGCACCGGGGAGCTGTTTTTT. Protein product: CASSWQGASTGELFF.

Of note for this clone: The junction departs from the called germline gene at one end, perhaps through a read error. This sequence joins TRBV5-4 and TRBJ2-5, with TRBD1 matching over 9 bases. Germline loops: CDR1 SGHNT, CDR2 YYREEE (reference sequence). The CDR3 sequence is 17 residues long. The CDR3 here is CAGSHRVTGGSQETQYF. The DNA of the CDR3 is TGTGCCGGCAGCCACCGAGTGACAGGGGGTTCCCAAGAGACCCAGTACTTC.

J is TRBJ2-7 and V is TRBV28, with TRBD2 identical over 12 bases. CDR3 length: 15 residues. The germline V gene encodes CDR1 MDHEN and CDR2 SYDVKM. Unmatched junction bases numbered 7, after V lost 6 bases and J lost 4 bases. The CDR3 sequence is CASSLSSGRAYEQYF. CDR3 sequence (DNA): TGTGCCAGCAGCCTTTCTAGCGGGAGGGCTTACGAGCAGTACTTC.

The chain carries TRBV29-1 and TRBJ2-2, with TRBD2 matching over 11 bases. With V trimmed by 7 bases and J by 5 bases, 6 bases remained unmatched. This CDR3 region has 14 residues. Germline V gene sequence: CDR1 SQVTM, CDR2 ANQGSEA. In nucleotides, the CDR3 is TGCAGCGCCCTAGCGGGAGGAGGGACCGGGGAGCTGTTTTTT. Its protein product is CSALAGGGTGELFF.

The chain combines TRBV5-1 with TRBJ2-7; weak D call: TRBD2 (5 bases). This CDR3 has 11 amino acids. CDR1 is SGHRS and CDR2 is YFSETQ in the germline V gene. With 7 bases removed from V and 3 bases from J, the gap between germline ends came to 8 bases. The CDR3 protein is CASPGDYEQYF. CDR3 DNA sequence: TGCGCCAGCCCCGGGGACTACGAGCAGTACTTC. The full variable domain, rest sourced from reference TRBV5-1 and TRBJ2-7, is KAGVTQTPRYLIKTRGQQVTLSCSPISGHRSVSWYQQTPGQGLQFLFEYFSETQRNKGNFPGRFSGRQFSNSRSEMNVSTLELGDSALYLCASPGDYEQYFGPGTRLTVT.

The chain uses TRBV19 and TRBJ2-1, with a tentative D call TRBD2 (6 bases). The CDR3 consists of 12 residues. The germline V gene has CDR1 LNHDA and CDR2 SQIVND (reference sequence). V was shortened by 3 bases and J by 9 bases, with 9 bases between the two germline ends. This CDR3 reads CASSMGLGEQFF. The CDR3 DNA is TGTGCCAGTAGTATGGGACTCGGTGAGCAGTTCTTC. The full variable domain, with the rest looked up from reference TRBV19 and TRBJ2-1, is DGGITQSPKYLFRKEGQNVTLSCEQNLNHDAMYWYRQDPGQGLRLIYYSQIVNDFQKGDIAEGYSVSREKKESFPLTVTSAQKNPTAFYLCASSMGLGEQFFGPGTRLTVL.